This entry describes one T cell receptor beta chain. The antigen remains undetermined. This CDR3 comprises 14 residues. Trimming took 3 bases from V and 7 from J; bases not matched to a gene: 2. Per germline, CDR1 SGHRS and CDR2 YFSETQ. The PCR was carried out with 60 Vbeta primers and 13 Jbeta primers. Profiled with immunoSEQ multiplex PCR; TCRdb holds only in-frame clones, not every one. This sample carries around 110,000 clones, with more than 3.5% going to the ten biggest clones. The data belong to a study of cytomegalovirus exposure and HLA in healthy donors. Overall study findings and caveats: Rarity marked most TCR sequences, yet some public TCRs occurred in many donors.

The sequencing input was PBMCs. The TCR comes from a young man in good health and CMV-seronegative. This chain connects TRBV5-1 to TRBJ1-4; 11 bases map to TRBD1. The CDR3 region is CASSWGQGGEKLFF. The DNA of the CDR3 is TGCGCCAGCAGCTGGGGACAGGGGGGTGAAAAACTGTTTTTT.